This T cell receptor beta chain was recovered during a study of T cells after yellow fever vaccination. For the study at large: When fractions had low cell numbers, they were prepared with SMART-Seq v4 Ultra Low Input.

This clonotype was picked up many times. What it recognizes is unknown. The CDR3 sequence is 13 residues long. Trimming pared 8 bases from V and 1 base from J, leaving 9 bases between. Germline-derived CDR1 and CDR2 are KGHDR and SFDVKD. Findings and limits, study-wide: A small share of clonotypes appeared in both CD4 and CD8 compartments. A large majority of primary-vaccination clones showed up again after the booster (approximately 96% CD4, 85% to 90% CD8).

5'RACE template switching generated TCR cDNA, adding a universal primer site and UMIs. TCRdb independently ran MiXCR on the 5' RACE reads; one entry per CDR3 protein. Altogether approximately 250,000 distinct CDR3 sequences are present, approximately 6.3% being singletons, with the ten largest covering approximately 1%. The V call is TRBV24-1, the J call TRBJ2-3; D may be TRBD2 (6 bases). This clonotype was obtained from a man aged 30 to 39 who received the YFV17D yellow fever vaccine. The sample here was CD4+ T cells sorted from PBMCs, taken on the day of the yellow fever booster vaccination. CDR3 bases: TGTGCCACCAAAGGCGGGGGCACAGATACGCAGTATTTT. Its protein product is CATKGGGTDTQYF.